These T cell receptor beta chains were read from a single sample in a study of T cells in Graves' hyperthyroidism and ophthalmopathy. TCRdb ran MiXCR on the multiplex PCR reads and lists one entry per CDR3 protein. Among 600,000 to 650,000 distinct CDR3 sequences listed, around 16% were seen once. The source material was blood. The receptors were sampled from a woman in her 30s with Graves' hyperthyroidism. Both conserved end residues are part of each CDR3. The D gene is left open where the match is weak. For some rows the clone size is stated as once, few or many, or as a class when expanded; others skip it.

TRBV19	-	-	TRBJ1-5	CASSRPYSNQPQHF	TGTGCCAGTAGTCGACCCTATAGCAATCAGCCCCAGCATTTT
TRBV24-1	-	-	TRBJ2-1	CATSDPGRGHEQFF	TGTGCCACCAGTGACCCGGGCCGTGGCCATGAGCAGTTCTTC
TRBV29-1	TRBD2	few	TRBJ2-1	CSVVLAGAFEQFF	TGCAGCGTTGTACTAGCGGGAGCCTTTGAGCAGTTCTTC
TRBV7-9	TRBD2	many	TRBJ2-1	CASSLLAGENEQFF	TGTGCCAGCAGCTTACTAGCGGGAGAGAATGAGCAGTTCTTC
TRBV29-1	-	-	TRBJ2-7	CSASWDGEQYF	TGCAGCGCCTCCTGGGACGGCGAGCAGTACTTC
TRBV30	TRBD2	few	TRBJ2-7	CAWSPGLAGGEQYF	TGTGCCTGGAGTCCCGGACTAGCGGGAGGCGAGCAGTACTTC
TRBV7-9	-	-	TRBJ2-1	CASSLDYTLYNEQFF	TGTGCCAGCAGCTTAGACTACACCCTTTACAATGAGCAGTTCTTC
TRBV28	-	few	TRBJ2-7	CASSPRGDGYYEQYF	TGTGCCAGCAGTCCCAGGGGGGACGGGTACTACGAGCAGTACTTC
TRBV7-3	-	few	TRBJ2-1	CASSLIDSYNEQFF	TGTGCCAGCAGCTTGATCGACTCCTACAATGAGCAGTTCTTC
TRBV20-1	TRBD1	few	TRBJ2-3	CSATDRGRSDTQYF	TGCAGTGCAACAGACAGGGGGAGATCAGATACGCAGTATTTT
TRBV6-2/TRBV6-3	-	-	TRBJ1-6	CASSYRVPSYNSPLHF	TGTGCCAGCAGTTACCGGGTTCCGTCCTATAATTCACCCCTCCACTTT
TRBV11-2	-	-	TRBJ2-1	CASSPDQSGPNNKQFF	TGTGCCAGCAGCCCAGATCAATCGGGACCAAACAATAAGCAGTTCTTC
TRBV5-1	TRBD1	many	TRBJ2-7	CASKPGQGNYEQYF	TGCGCCAGCAAACCGGGACAGGGGAACTACGAGCAGTACTTC
TRBV20-1	TRBD1	-	TRBJ1-4	CSARDGTGDGEKLFF	TGCAGTGCTAGAGACGGGACAGGGGACGGCGAAAAACTGTTTTTT
TRBV7-2	TRBD1	-	TRBJ2-7	CASSLDFGQGGEQYF	TGTGCCAGCAGCTTAGACTTCGGACAGGGTGGCGAGCAGTACTTC
TRBV11-2	-	-	TRBJ2-4	CASSRGTLAKNIQYF	TGTGCCAGCAGTAGGGGAACCTTAGCCAAAAACATTCAGTACTTC
TRBV28	TRBD2	many	TRBJ2-5	CASSLTGGPRETQYF	TGTGCCAGCAGTTTAACGGGAGGGCCACGAGAGACCCAGTACTTC
TRBV5-1	-	-	TRBJ2-7	CASSLDGSTNEQYF	TGCGCCAGCAGCTTGGACGGGAGTACGAACGAGCAGTACTTC
TRBV7-2	-	-	TRBJ1-5	CASSVRQLNQPQHF	TGTGCCAGCAGCGTAAGGCAGCTAAATCAGCCCCAGCATTTT
TRBV4-3	-	-	TRBJ2-3	CASSRRQGGFGDTQYF	TGCGCCAGCAGCCGCCGACAGGGAGGGTTCGGAGATACGCAGTATTTT
TRBV2	-	many	TRBJ2-3	CANRGPVSTSTDTQYF	TGTGCCAATAGAGGGCCAGTAAGTACTAGCACAGATACGCAGTATTTT
TRBV30	-	many	TRBJ2-1	CAWSPIISNEQFF	TGTGCCTGGAGTCCCATTATCAGCAATGAGCAGTTCTTC
TRBV20-1	-	-	TRBJ1-4	CSADRWVATNEKLFF	TGCAGTGCCGATAGATGGGTGGCCACTAATGAAAAACTGTTTTTT
TRBV20-1	TRBD2	-	TRBJ2-1	CSAEGNSGLAGYNEQFF	TGCAGTGCTGAGGGTAATTCGGGACTAGCGGGATACAATGAGCAGTTCTTC
TRBV28	-	few	TRBJ2-1	CASSSPEGAQYGEQFF	TGTGCCAGCAGTTCTCCGGAGGGGGCGCAGTACGGTGAGCAGTTCTTC
TRBV2	TRBD1	many	TRBJ1-2	CASSHHRGEADGYTF	TGTGCCAGCAGTCATCACAGGGGAGAGGCTGATGGCTACACCTTC
TRBV19	-	-	TRBJ1-2	CASSRQSYGYTF	TGTGCCAGTAGTAGACAGTCCTATGGCTACACCTTC
TRBV6-2/TRBV6-3	-	-	TRBJ1-2	CASSFMGIGNYGYTF	TGTGCCAGCAGTTTCATGGGGATCGGCAACTATGGCTACACCTTC
TRBV2	-	-	TRBJ1-2	CASCLKTFFNYGYTF	TGTGCCAGCTGTCTTAAAACCTTTTTTAACTATGGCTACACCTTC
TRBV7-2	-	-	TRBJ1-6	CASSLVGPAPLHF	TGTGCCAGCAGCTTAGTAGGCCCGGCACCCCTCCACTTT
TRBV6-1	-	-	TRBJ2-3	CASSWESSDTQYF	TGTGCCAGCAGTTGGGAATCTTCAGATACGCAGTATTTT
TRBV19	TRBD2	-	TRBJ2-7	CASSMRLAGAAEKYF	TGTGCCAGTAGTATGAGACTAGCGGGAGCGGCCGAGAAGTACTTC
TRBV11-2	TRBD2	-	TRBJ2-1	CASINFPGLDIDEQFF	TGCGCCAGCATCAATTTTCCGGGACTAGATATCGATGAGCAGTTCTTC
TRBV5-6	-	-	TRBJ1-2	CASSIGSNYGYTF	TGTGCCAGCAGCATCGGGAGTAACTATGGCTACACCTTC
TRBV9	-	-	TRBJ2-7	CASSPGSRALWEQYF	TGTGCCAGCAGCCCCGGGAGCAGGGCGCTTTGGGAGCAGTACTTC
TRBV28	TRBD1	few	TRBJ1-4	CASSSTGTVAEKLFF	TGTGCCAGCAGTTCTACTGGGACAGTCGCCGAGAAACTGTTTTTT
TRBV2	-	few	TRBJ1-1	CAGSQGEGTEAFF	TGTGCCGGATCCCAGGGAGAGGGCACTGAAGCTTTCTTT
TRBV27	TRBD2	-	TRBJ2-1	CASSLSAGVVLNEQFF	TGTGCCAGCAGTTTATCGGCGGGAGTGGTTTTGAATGAGCAGTTCTTC
TRBV6-1	-	many	TRBJ1-1	CASARGGTEAFF	TGTGCCAGCGCCAGGGGTGGGACTGAAGCTTTCTTT
TRBV28	TRBD1	many	TRBJ1-5	CASSSRVPHPRDRGVYSNQPQHF	TGTGCCAGCAGTTCCCGGGTCCCACACCCTAGGGACAGGGGCGTTTATAGCAATCAGCCCCAGCATTTT
TRBV7-2	TRBD1	many	TRBJ2-7	CASSSVQGNEQYF	TGCGCCAGCAGCTCCGTACAGGGGAACGAGCAGTACTTC
TRBV2	-	many	TRBJ2-3	CASILGGDTQYF	TGTGCCAGCATTTTAGGGGGAGATACGCAGTATTTT
TRBV13	TRBD2	-	TRBJ2-7	CASSLGSGGIYEQYF	TGTGCCAGCAGCTTAGGTAGCGGGGGTATCTACGAGCAGTACTTC
TRBV7-3	TRBD1	many	TRBJ2-1	CASSPRDRGSYNEQFF	TGTGCCAGCAGCCCACGGGACAGGGGGTCCTACAATGAGCAGTTCTTC
TRBV11-2	-	many	TRBJ2-3	CASSFVGGGTDTQYF	TGTGCCAGCAGCTTCGTTGGCGGGGGCACAGATACGCAGTATTTT
TRBV6-1	TRBD1	many	TRBJ2-7	CASSRQGHYEQYF	TGTGCCAGCAGTCGACAGGGGCACTACGAGCAGTACTTC
TRBV9	TRBD1	-	TRBJ1-5	CASSPGGLQPQHF	TGTGCCAGCAGCCCAGGGGGCTTGCAGCCCCAGCATTTT
TRBV20-1	TRBD2	few	TRBJ2-2	CSARGRLAGGYTGELFF	TGCAGTGCTAGAGGGCGTCTAGCGGGAGGGTACACCGGGGAGCTGTTTTTT
TRBV18	TRBD1	many	TRBJ1-1	CASSNQGVNTEAFF	TGTGCCAGCTCAAACCAGGGGGTGAACACTGAAGCTTTCTTT
TRBV20-1	TRBD1	-	TRBJ1-2	CSAEVTGGEGYGYTF	TGCAGTGCCGAAGTTACAGGGGGCGAGGGCTATGGCTACACCTTC
TRBV10-3	-	many	TRBJ1-2	CAISAELNYGYTF	TGTGCCATCAGTGCTGAACTGAACTATGGCTACACCTTC
TRBV10-1	-	-	TRBJ1-2	CASSGATPQGYTF	TGCGCCAGCAGTGGAGCAACCCCTCAAGGCTACACCTTC
TRBV6-1	-	many	TRBJ2-7	CASSESESYYEQYF	TGTGCCAGCAGTGAAAGTGAGTCCTACTACGAGCAGTACTTC
TRBV10-3	TRBD1	few	TRBJ1-5	CAISGDRGQQPQHF	TGTGCCATCAGTGGTGACAGGGGGCAACAGCCCCAGCATTTT
TRBV19	TRBD1	-	TRBJ2-2	CASETGTGRNGELFF	TGTGCCAGTGAAACCGGGACAGGGCGTAACGGGGAGCTGTTTTTT
TRBV5-1	-	-	TRBJ1-2	CASSLSIGRGHGYTF	TGCGCCAGCAGCTTGAGTATCGGCAGGGGACATGGCTACACCTTC